Presented here are 3 T cell receptor delta chains from one specimen sequenced in a study of γδ T cells in repeated Plasmodium falciparum infection. Vgamma9/Vdelta2+ and Vdelta2-negative gammadelta T cells were flow-sorted from PBMC for bulk sequencing. TCRdb fed the multiplex PCR reads to CATT. Counted here are more than 45,000 delta-chain clones, roughly 1.8% occurring once; the ten biggest clones make up about 15%. Sequenced sample: gamma-delta T cells from blood. All receptors come from a pool of human donors (malaria-infected and uninfected, not separated).

The chain employs TRDV1 and TRDJ1; 8 nucleotides match TRDD3. The J gene, missing from TCRdb, was assigned here through DNA to germline matching. The germline gives CDR1 TSWWSYY, CDR2 QGS. V dropped 1 base and J dropped 0; count of bases not matched to a gene: 16. The CDR3 covers 20 residues. Written as DNA, the CDR3 is TGTGCTCTTGGGGAACCGAGACCTACCCAGGGGATACCTTACACCGATAAACTCATCTTT. This gives the protein CALGEPRPTQGIPYTDKLIF.

This clone was recorded a few times. The protein recorded in TCRdb matches a much larger clone and deviates from this DNA's translation at residue 17, suggesting a read error; the protein here is obtained by translating the DNA. This sequence joins TRDV1 and TRDJ3; a possible D gene is TRDD3 (6 bases). Germline lookup yields CDR1 TSWWSYY and CDR2 QGS. The CDR3 covers 19 residues. The CDR3 sequence: CALGEELGIHSWDTRQTFF. As DNA, the CDR3 is TGTGCTCTTGGGGAAGAACTGGGCATCCACTCCTGGGACACCAGACAGACGTTTTTC.

This clone was detected many times. The protein given by TCRdb reflects a much larger clone and differs at residue 14 from this DNA's translation, likely from a read error; the protein shown is the DNA's translation. There is no J gene call, but TRDV2 is given as the V gene; the D call TRDD3 from the table was never checked on the DNA. The germline V gene has CDR1 GEAIGNYY and CDR2 EKD. The length of the CDR3 is 16 residues. For the CDR3, the DNA is TGTGCCTGTGAGGACACTATAGTGGGACAGATATACAAACCCATCTTT. Translation gives CACEDTIVGQIYKPIF.